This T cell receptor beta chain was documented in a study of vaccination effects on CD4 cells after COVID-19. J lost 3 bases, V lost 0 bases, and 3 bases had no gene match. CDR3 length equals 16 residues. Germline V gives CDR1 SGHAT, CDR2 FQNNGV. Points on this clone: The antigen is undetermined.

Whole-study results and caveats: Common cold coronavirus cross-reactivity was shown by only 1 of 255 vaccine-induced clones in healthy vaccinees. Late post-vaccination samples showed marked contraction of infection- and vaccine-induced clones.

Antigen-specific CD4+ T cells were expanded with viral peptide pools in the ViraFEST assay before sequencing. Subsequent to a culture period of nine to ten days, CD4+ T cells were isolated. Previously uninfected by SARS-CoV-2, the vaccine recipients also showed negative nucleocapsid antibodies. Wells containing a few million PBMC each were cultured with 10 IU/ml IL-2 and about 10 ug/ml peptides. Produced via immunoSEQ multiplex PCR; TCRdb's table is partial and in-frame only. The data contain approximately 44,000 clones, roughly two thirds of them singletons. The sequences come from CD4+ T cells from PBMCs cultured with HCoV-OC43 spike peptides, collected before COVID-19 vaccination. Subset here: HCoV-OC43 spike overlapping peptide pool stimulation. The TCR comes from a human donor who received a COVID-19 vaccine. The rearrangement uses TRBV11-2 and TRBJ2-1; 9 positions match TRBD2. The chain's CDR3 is CASSLDRGRVYNEQFF. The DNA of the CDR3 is TGTGCCAGCAGCTTAGATCGCGGGAGGGTCTACAATGAGCAGTTCTTC.